Below, 6 T cell receptor beta chains from the same sample are listed, as sequenced in a study of T cells in narcolepsy. The data were produced by immunoSEQ multiplex PCR, yet TCRdb's version contains in-frame clones alone and is incomplete. The repertoire has 25,000 to 35,000 clones, roughly nine tenths of them found once; the top ten carry under 1.5%. Sample: CD45RA- memory CD4+ T cells from PBMCs. These receptors originate from a human donor with narcolepsy.

This rearrangement joins TRBV5-4 to TRBJ1-2; maybe TRBD1 (6 bases). The V and J ends lost 0 bases and 4 bases respectively, with 13 bases between them. The CDR3 loop spans 15 amino acids. Germline V gene sequence: CDR1 SGHNT, CDR2 YYREEE (reference sequence). CDR3 region: CASSLVGGLGYGYTF. CDR3 DNA sequence: TGTGCCAGCAGCTTGGTCGGGGGGCTTGGCTATGGCTACACCTTC.

This chain connects TRBV6-1 to TRBJ1-1, with D possibly being TRBD1 (6 bases). The CDR3 has 15 residues. The V gene lost 4 bases and the J gene lost 1 base, with 13 bases spanning the gap. The germline CDR1 and CDR2 sequences are MNHNS and SASEGT. The CDR3 loop reads CASSVPGTKNTEAFF. In DNA, the CDR3 is TGTGCCAGCAGTGTCCCCGGGACAAAGAACACTGAAGCTTTCTTT.

The V gene is TRBV30, the J gene TRBJ2-1; 11 bases align to TRBD2. Germline CDR1 is GTSNPN and CDR2 is SVGIG (reference sequence). This CDR3 has 16 residues. V dropped 2 bases and J dropped 4; count of bases not matched to a gene: 7. The CDR3 region has the DNA TGTGCCTGGAGTCCATTAGCGGGAGGGTTATACAATGAGCAGTTCTTC. Translating it yields CAWSPLAGGLYNEQFF.

The chain links TRBV4-2 to TRBJ2-7, with D tentatively TRBD2 (5 bases). This CDR3 region has 15 residues. Germline lookup yields CDR1 LGHNA and CDR2 YNFKEQ. Between the trimmed V and J ends, which lost 4 bases and 2 bases, there was a span of 15 bases. The CDR3 sequence is CASSPKGDFPYEQYF. Written as DNA, the CDR3 is TGTGCCAGCAGCCCTAAGGGAGATTTCCCCTACGAGCAGTACTTC.

The V gene is TRBV6-5, the J gene TRBJ1-2; no clear D gene. The V gene lost 5 bases and the J gene lost 4 bases, with 11 bases spanning the gap. This CDR3 spans 13 amino acids. In germline, CDR1 is MNHEY, CDR2 SVGAGI. The CDR3 here is CASSQAALYGYTF. In DNA, the CDR3 is TGTGCCAGCAGTCAAGCCGCCCTCTATGGCTACACCTTC.

The rearrangement joins TRBV5-1 to TRBJ1-1, with D possibly matching TRBD1 (6 bases). CDR1 and CDR2 (germline): SGHRS, YFSETQ. Trimming took off 1 base at V and 0 bases at J, with 13 bases between the two ends. The CDR3 sequence is 16 residues long. The CDR3 protein is CASSLRTGQLNTEAFF. DNA of the CDR3: TGCGCCAGCAGCTTGAGAACAGGGCAACTGAACACTGAAGCTTTCTTT.